This TCR beta chain was profiled in a study of T cell responses to AZD1222 COVID-19 vaccine (dated by TCRdb to about 2021). For the study in its entirety: Because spike-specific TCR depth and breadth did not differ between the two schedules, AZD1222 recipients who got a second dose at roughly 4 weeks were pooled with those who got a second dose at roughly 12 weeks. A total of more than 230 trial participants underwent TCR sequencing, of whom 200 to 220 received two doses of AZD1222 and about 26 received two doses of the MenACWY control vaccine. Trial participants were enrolled by age into 18-55, 56-69 and 70-plus year subgroups, with around 150, 28 and 57 TCR-sequenced participants respectively.

This specimen's time point label, interpreted: baseline before first vaccination. Samples from vaccinated people were obtained from the UK trials COV001 and COV002, which included a single-blind randomized controlled phase 2/3 trial of AZD1222 (ChAdOx1 nCoV-19) in healthy adults. For TCRbeta chain sequencing, PBMC samples from trial participants were taken at day 0 and at day 28 after the second dose. Beyond this particular receptor, the publication reports: Vaccine-associated CD4 TCRs spanned the whole spike protein, with dominant responses in regions 160-218 and 743-854. Because no day 14 peak-response samples were available, repertoires were characterized only after the peak T cell response. The 56-69-year group was small, and its depth increase did not reach significance, likely because of low power. Participants were mostly white British, with more females than males. The authors suggested clonal diversity may have been underestimated. After two AZD1222 doses, spike-specific TCR breadth and depth were significantly higher than at day 0 and than in MenACWY recipients. Reportedly, almost half of the unique spike-specific TCRs recognized epitopes lying outside the regions that are mutated in the B.1.351 and B.1.1.7 variants. Conclusions about previously exposed vaccinees are limited, since just six AZD1222 recipients were seropositive for SARS-CoV-2 at baseline.

Note on this clone: Which antigen it targets is not known. It has no much larger one-base neighbor in the sample; base qualities were not kept.

The CDR3 regions of human TCRbeta chains were analyzed by immunosequencing. The authors' pipeline ran thus. Repertoire TCRs were matched against a reference library of SARS-CoV-2-specific TCRs generated with the MIRA antigen-specificity platform. Breadth was defined as the fraction of unique TCRs that were SARS-CoV-2-associated. Depth was defined as the fraction of total T cells that were SARS-CoV-2-associated. Each spike-specific TCR was assigned to its reactive spike region and to a CD4 or CD8 class using the MIRA data. Log10-transformed breadth and depth values were compared by one-way ANOVA with Sidak's multiple comparisons tests. TCRdb obtained this table from immuneACCESS and retained in-frame rearrangements with V and J assigned. These tables miss some clones; where compared with another copy, unresolved V genes account for less than half of the shortfall, and the remainder is unexplained. V and J calls and clone size are copied from that table; D and trimming were computed from the DNA. The sample table records 150,000 to 200,000 clones; 75% to 95% of these occur just once. About 3% of the sample is held by the ten biggest clonotypes.

From the germline V gene, CDR1 is SGDLS and CDR2 is YYNGEE. V loses 2 bases of germline sequence and J loses 8 bases, and the interval between the two ends is 13 bases. The CDR3 has 14 amino acids, counting the end cysteine and phenylalanine. Left in the record is the CDR3 DNA by itself, 42 bases read in frame from the first base. The sequencing here drew on peripheral blood, taken on day 0 of AZD1222 vaccination. The chain couples TRBV9 to TRBJ1-4, with no D gene named confidently. This TCR came from an adult in good health. CDR3 loop: CASSVEVYEEKLFF. Here is the DNA: TGTGCCAGCAGCGTGGAGGTTTACGAAGAAAAACTGTTTTTT.